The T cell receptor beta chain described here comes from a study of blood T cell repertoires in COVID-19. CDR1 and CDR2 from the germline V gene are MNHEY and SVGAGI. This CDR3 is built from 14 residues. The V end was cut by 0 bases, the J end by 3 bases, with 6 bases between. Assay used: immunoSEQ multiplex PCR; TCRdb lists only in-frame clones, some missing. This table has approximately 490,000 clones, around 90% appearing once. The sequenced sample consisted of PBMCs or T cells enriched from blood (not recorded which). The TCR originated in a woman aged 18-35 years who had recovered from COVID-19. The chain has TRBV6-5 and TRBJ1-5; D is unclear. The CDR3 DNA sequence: TGTGCCAGCAGTTACTCGGGAGCCAATCAGCCCCAGCATTTT. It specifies CASSYSGANQPQHF.